A single sample is the source of the 10 T cell receptor beta chains below, sequenced in a study of shared clonotypes between healthy human individuals. Produced via immunoSEQ multiplex PCR; TCRdb's table is partial and in-frame only. The data show about 2,200,000 clones, 90% to 95% seen once. Naive CD8 cells lacked CD45RO and underwent positive selection for CCR7, leaving out terminally differentiated effector memory CD45RA+ cells. Sequenced material: naive CD8+ T cells from PBMCs. Receptors originate from a man younger than 35 in good health. Some clones in this sample may be carry-over from other donors' samples.

V and J are TRBV7-9 and TRBJ1-2; D unclear. CDR1 and CDR2 from the germline V gene are SEHNR and FQNEAQ (reference sequence). The CDR3 covers 15 residues. Trimming removed 7 bases at V and 4 bases at J, with 19 bases between. DNA for the CDR3: TGTGCCAGCACACCGGGCCCCAGAGATCCCTATGGCTACACCTTC. Translation gives CASTPGPRDPYGYTF. The complete variable domain, with remaining parts taken from reference TRBV7-9 and TRBJ1-2, reads DTGVSQNPRHKITKRGQNVTFRCDPISEHNRLYWYRQTLGQGPEFLTYFQNEAQLEKSRLLSDRFSAERPKGSFSTLEIQRTEQGDSAMYLCASTPGPRDPYGYTFGSGTRLTVV.

The rearrangement links TRBV7-9 to TRBJ1-4; D ambiguous. CDR1 SEHNR and CDR2 FQNEAQ come from the germline V gene (reference sequence). The CDR3 is 13 amino acids. Trimming cost V 2 bases and J 14 bases, with 15 bases left between them. The CDR3 sequence: CASSLSSGQYLFF. DNA of the CDR3: TGTGCCAGCAGCTTAAGTAGCGGGCAGTACCTGTTTTTT.

The gene calls are TRBV9 and TRBJ1-3; possible D gene TRBD1, 5 bases. There are 15 residues in the CDR3. V shed 2 bases and J shed 4 bases, with 13 bases lying between them. Germline CDR1 is SGDLS and CDR2 is YYNGEE. The CDR3 coding sequence is TGTGCCAGCAGCGTGAGCGGGGGGTACGGAAACACCATATATTTT. Amino acid sequence: CASSVSGGYGNTIYF.

The chain has TRBV6-6 and TRBJ2-7; D may match TRBD1 or TRBD2 (5 bases each). CDR3 length: 15 residues. Germline loops: CDR1 MNHNY, CDR2 SVGAGI (reference sequence). Trimming stripped 6 bases from V and 3 bases from J, with 18 bases between. CDR3 amino acids: CASSIMIGALYEQYF. The CDR3 nucleotides read TGTGCCAGCAGCATTATGATCGGGGCTCTCTACGAGCAGTACTTC.

The rearrangement links TRBV27 to TRBJ1-5; D gene ambiguous. Germline assignment: CDR1 MNHEY and CDR2 SMNVEV (reference sequence). Trimming removed 5 bases at V and 0 bases at J, with 8 bases between. The CDR3 has 14 residues. CDR3 in amino acids: CASSRGYSNQPQHF. The CDR3 DNA reads as TGTGCCAGCAGTCGAGGGTATAGCAATCAGCCCCAGCATTTT.

The chain combines TRBV6-6 with TRBJ2-7; either TRBD1 or TRBD2 may fit D (6 bases each). This CDR3 comprises 13 residues. With 7 bases removed from V and 6 bases from J, the gap between germline ends came to 16 bases. Germline CDR1 and CDR2: MNHNY and SVGAGI (reference sequence). As DNA, the CDR3 is TGTGCCAGCATTTCCGGGAGCAGGGGCGAGCAGTACTTC. It specifies CASISGSRGEQYF.

The chain employs TRBV28 and TRBJ1-1, with D tentatively TRBD1 (5 bases). The germline V and J ends were trimmed by 1 base and 6 bases, with 9 bases remaining between them. This CDR3 has 13 amino acids. Germline V lookup: CDR1 MDHEN, CDR2 SYDVKM. The CDR3 region has the DNA TGTGCCAGCAGTTTATCGGGGGAGTCTGAAGCTTTCTTT. As protein: CASSLSGESEAFF.

This rearrangement joins TRBV28 to TRBJ2-7; TRBD2 aligns across 12 bases. The CDR3 spans 14 residues. Germline V gene data show CDR1 as MDHEN and CDR2 as SYDVKM. Losses at the gene ends were 10 bases for V and 0 bases for J; bases not matched to a gene: 4. For the CDR3, the DNA is TGTGCCACCCGACTAGCGGGAGACTCCTACGAGCAGTACTTC. Translated, it gives CATRLAGDSYEQYF.

This clone was seen a single time. The rearrangement links TRBV7-9 to TRBJ2-7, with D perhaps matching TRBD1 (6 bases). Trimming removed 5 bases at V and 2 bases at J, with 25 bases between. The CDR3 runs 18 residues. The germline V gene encodes CDR1 SEHNR and CDR2 FQNEAQ (reference sequence). Written as DNA, the CDR3 is TGTGCCAGCAGCCCGTTGGGGGCGAGCCATTACAATCCCTACGAGCAGTACTTC. The encoded protein is CASSPLGASHYNPYEQYF.

The chain carries TRBV10-3 and TRBJ2-1, with a possible D match to TRBD2 (5 bases). This CDR3 spans 16 amino acids. Trimming removed 3 bases at V and 0 bases at J, with 12 bases between. CDR1 ENHRY and CDR2 SYGVKD come from the germline V gene. Written as DNA, the CDR3 is TGTGCCATCAGTGACTCGAGCGGAGGCTCCTACAATGAGCAGTTCTTC. The encoded protein is CAISDSSGGSYNEQFF.